One sample yielded the 15 T cell receptor beta chains listed below, sequenced in a study of blood T cell repertoires in COVID-19. TCRdb's table, derived via immunoSEQ multiplex PCR, lists solely in-frame clones and lacks some. The table has around 440,000 clones, approximately 90% seen once. Material for sequencing was peripheral blood. The receptor set was obtained from a woman between 50 and 59 years old with COVID-19, enrolled during active disease.

This chain connects TRBV9 to TRBJ2-2; D remains ambiguous. Trimming took 3 bases from V and 8 from J, leaving 8 bases between them. This CDR3 comprises 12 residues. Germline CDR1 is SGDLS and CDR2 is YYNGEE. CDR3 region: CASSGSQGELFF. CDR3 coding DNA: TGTGCCAGCAGCGGTAGCCAGGGGGAGCTGTTTTTT.

The chain's CDR3 is CASIRGLNEQFF. The CDR3 nucleotides are TGTGCCAGCATCCGGGGACTGAATGAGCAGTTCTTC. This rearrangement joins TRBV12-3 or TRBV12-4 to TRBJ2-1, with D maybe TRBD2 (6 bases). V lost 7 bases and J 7 bases, leaving 11 bases between the germline ends. The CDR3 runs 12 residues.

This chain joins TRBV2 and TRBJ2-1; 15 bases fit TRBD2. Per the germline V gene, CDR1 is SNHLY and CDR2 is FYNNEI. The CDR3 covers 13 residues. Trimming removed 6 bases from V and 12 bases from J; junction bases left unmatched: 3. The CDR3 protein is CASSGTSGGLQFF. In nucleotides, the CDR3 is TGTGCCAGCAGCGGGACTAGCGGGGGGCTGCAGTTCTTC. The full variable domain, its missing parts supplied by reference TRBV2 and TRBJ2-1, is EPEVTQTPSHQVTQMGQEVILRCVPISNHLYFYWYRQILGQKVEFLVSFYNNEISEKSEIFDDQFSVERPDGSNFTLKIRSTKLEDSAMYFCASSGTSGGLQFFGPGTRLTVL.

CDR3 sequence: CASSRDRGREAFF. In nucleotides, the CDR3 is TGTGCCAGCAGCCGAGACAGGGGGCGCGAAGCTTTCTTT. The rearrangement links TRBV14 to TRBJ1-1, with TRBD1 identical over 10 bases. V lost 4 bases to trimming and J lost 8 bases; unmatched junction nucleotides: 4. This CDR3 has 13 residues. Germline V gives CDR1 SGHDN, CDR2 FVKESK. Based on the CDR3 plus reference TRBV14 and TRBJ1-1, the full variable domain is EAGVTQFPSHSVIEKGQTVTLRCDPISGHDNLYWYRRVMGKEIKFLLHFVKESKQDESGMPNNRFLAERTGGTYSTLKVQPAELEDSGVYFCASSRDRGREAFFGQGTRLTVV.

V usage is TRBV19 and J usage is TRBJ1-1; the match to TRBD1 covers 7 bases. The junction had 10 bases not matched to a gene; V was cut back by 2 bases and J by 1 base. Germline V gives CDR1 LNHDA, CDR2 SQIVND (reference sequence). The CDR3 is 17 amino acids. The CDR3 nucleotides are TGTGCCAGTAGTATATCGGCAGGGGGGTTTGAGAACACTGAAGCTTTCTTT. Translation gives CASSISAGGFENTEAFF.

The chain links TRBV30 to TRBJ1-3, with TRBD1 identical over 9 bases. Germline-derived CDR1 and CDR2 are GTSNPN and SVGIG (reference sequence). The V segment lost 4 bases and the J segment 2 bases; nucleotides outside the gene matches: 6. The CDR3 sequence is 15 residues long. CDR3 region: CAWIPGTGTGNTIYF. CDR3 DNA: TGTGCCTGGATTCCCGGGACAGGGACTGGAAACACCATATATTTT.

J is TRBJ1-2 and V is TRBV24-1, with 9 nucleotides matching TRBD1. The V gene's germline CDR1 is KGHDR and CDR2 SFDVKD. The CDR3 extends over 13 amino acids. Trimming removed 5 bases from V and 4 bases from J; junction bases left unmatched: 1. The CDR3 protein is CATSVGQGYGYTF. The CDR3 DNA follows: TGTGCCACCAGTGTGGGACAGGGCTATGGCTACACCTTC.

DNA of the CDR3: TGTGCCAGCAGTTACTCGGACACTACTTTCCAAGAGACCCAGTACTTC. Translated, it gives CASSYSDTTFQETQYF. The rearrangement uses TRBV6-6 and TRBJ2-5, with D possibly being TRBD1 (5 bases). The CDR3 spans 16 residues. V gave up 0 bases and J gave up 1 base, with 12 bases separating them. CDR1 and CDR2 from the germline V gene are MNHNY and SVGAGI (reference sequence).

The V gene is TRBV27, the J gene TRBJ1-2; 8 bases fit TRBD1. CDR1 MNHEY and CDR2 SMNVEV come from the germline V gene (reference sequence). CDR3 length: 17 amino acids. After removal of 5 bases from V and 1 base from J, the junction contained 12 bases not matched to a gene. The DNA of the CDR3 is TGTGCCAGCAGTGGGGCCGGGGACAGGCCTATTAACTATGGCTACACCTTC. Translating gives CASSGAGDRPINYGYTF.

The rearrangement links TRBV9 to TRBJ2-1; 8 nucleotides align to TRBD2. Per the germline V gene, CDR1 is SGDLS and CDR2 is YYNGEE. V lost 2 bases, J lost 7 bases, and 8 bases stayed unmatched. The CDR3 extends over 15 amino acids. This CDR3 reads CASSVKPGGRNEQFF. The CDR3 DNA is TGTGCCAGCAGCGTGAAGCCGGGGGGGCGGAATGAGCAGTTCTTC.

The chain has TRBV30 and TRBJ2-6, with 9 nucleotides matching TRBD1. Germline lookup yields CDR1 GTSNPN and CDR2 SVGIG (reference sequence). This CDR3 has 17 residues. J was trimmed by 0 bases and V by 8 bases; bases with no gene match: 11. The CDR3 loop reads CAGDRDRENSGANVLTF. The CDR3 DNA reads as TGTGCCGGGGACCGGGACAGGGAAAACTCTGGGGCCAACGTCCTGACTTTC.

The chain joins TRBV5-4 to TRBJ1-2, with a possible D match to TRBD1 (6 bases). V was clipped by 1 base and J by 5 bases, with 15 bases between them. Germline V gene sequence: CDR1 SGHNT, CDR2 YYREEE (reference sequence). The CDR3 sequence is 15 residues long. CDR3 DNA sequence: TGTGCCAGCAGCTTGCTCGGGGGGCCTGAGTATGGCTACACCTTC. The encoded protein is CASSLLGGPEYGYTF.

The chain joins TRBV5-1 to TRBJ1-1; tentatively, D is TRBD1 (5 bases). The germline V and J ends were trimmed by 4 bases and 5 bases, with 15 bases remaining between them. From germline, CDR1 is SGHRS and CDR2 YFSETQ. The CDR3 covers 14 residues. CDR3 sequence reads: CASSPGGGGTEAFF. CDR3 coding DNA: TGCGCCAGCAGCCCGGGTGGGGGAGGGACTGAAGCTTTCTTT.

The chain employs TRBV10-2 and TRBJ2-4, with D tentatively TRBD2 (6 bases). Germline CDR1 reads WSHSY; CDR2 reads SAAADI. V lost 0 bases to trimming and J lost 11 bases, with 11 bases between them. The CDR3 has 13 amino acids. The CDR3 sequence is CASSESGGDLQYF. Here the CDR3 DNA reads TGCGCCAGCAGTGAGTCAGGCGGGGACCTTCAGTACTTC.

The CDR3 loop reads CASSLETGEFSEQYF. In DNA form, the CDR3 reads TGTGCCAGCAGCTTAGAAACAGGCGAGTTCTCCGAGCAGTACTTC. The V and J genes are TRBV7-9 and TRBJ2-7; D may be TRBD1 (5 bases). Germline V gene sequence: CDR1 SEHNR, CDR2 FQNEAQ (reference sequence). V was trimmed by 1 base and J by 6 bases, leaving 16 bases between them. This CDR3 region has 15 residues.